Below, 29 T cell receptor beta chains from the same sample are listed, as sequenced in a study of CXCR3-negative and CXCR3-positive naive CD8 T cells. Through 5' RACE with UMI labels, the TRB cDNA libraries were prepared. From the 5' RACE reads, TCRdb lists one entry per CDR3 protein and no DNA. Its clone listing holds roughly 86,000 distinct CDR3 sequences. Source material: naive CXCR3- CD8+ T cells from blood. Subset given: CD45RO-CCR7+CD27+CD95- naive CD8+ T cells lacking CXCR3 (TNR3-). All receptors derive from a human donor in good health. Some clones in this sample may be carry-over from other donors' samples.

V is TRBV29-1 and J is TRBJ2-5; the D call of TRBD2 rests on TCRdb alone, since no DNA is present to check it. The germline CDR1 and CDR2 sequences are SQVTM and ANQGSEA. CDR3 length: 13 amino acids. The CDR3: CSVPGTSGETQYF.

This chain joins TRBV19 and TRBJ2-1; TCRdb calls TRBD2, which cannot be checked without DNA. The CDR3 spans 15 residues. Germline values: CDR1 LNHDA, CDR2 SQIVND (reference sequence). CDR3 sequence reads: CASSLAGALYNEQFF.

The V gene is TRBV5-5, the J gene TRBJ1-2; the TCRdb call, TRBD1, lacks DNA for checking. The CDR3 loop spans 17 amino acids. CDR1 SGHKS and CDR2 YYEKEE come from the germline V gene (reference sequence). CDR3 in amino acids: CASSFRDREGGIYGYTF.

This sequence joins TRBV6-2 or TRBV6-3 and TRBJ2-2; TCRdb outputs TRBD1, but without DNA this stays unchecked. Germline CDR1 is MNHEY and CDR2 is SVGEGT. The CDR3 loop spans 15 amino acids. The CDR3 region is CASSYPGANTGELFF.

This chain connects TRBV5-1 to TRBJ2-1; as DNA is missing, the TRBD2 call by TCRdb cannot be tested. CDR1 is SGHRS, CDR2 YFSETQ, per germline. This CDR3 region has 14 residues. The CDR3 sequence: CASSLSGRANEQFF.

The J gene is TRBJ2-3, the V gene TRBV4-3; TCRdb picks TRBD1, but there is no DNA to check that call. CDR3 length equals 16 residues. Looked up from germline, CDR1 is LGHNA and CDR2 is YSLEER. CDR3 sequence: CASSQDGTERTDTQYF.

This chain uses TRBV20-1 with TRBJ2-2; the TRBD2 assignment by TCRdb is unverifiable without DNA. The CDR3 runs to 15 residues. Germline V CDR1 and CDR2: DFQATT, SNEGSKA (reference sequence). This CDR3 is CSARPLAGEPGELFF.

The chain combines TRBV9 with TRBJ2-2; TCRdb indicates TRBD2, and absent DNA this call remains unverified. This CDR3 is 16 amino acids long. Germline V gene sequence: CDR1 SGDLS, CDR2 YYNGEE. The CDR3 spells CASSLNPGLDSGELFF.

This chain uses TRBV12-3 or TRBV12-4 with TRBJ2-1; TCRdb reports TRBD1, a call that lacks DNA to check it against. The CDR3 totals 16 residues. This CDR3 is CASSLPRQGVRLGQFF.

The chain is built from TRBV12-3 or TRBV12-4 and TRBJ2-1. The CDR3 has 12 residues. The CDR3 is CASRSGKVEQFF.

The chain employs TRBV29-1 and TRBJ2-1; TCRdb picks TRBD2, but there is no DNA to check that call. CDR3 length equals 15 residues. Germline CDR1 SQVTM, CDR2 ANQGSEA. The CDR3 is CSIVTGGRVAAEQFF.

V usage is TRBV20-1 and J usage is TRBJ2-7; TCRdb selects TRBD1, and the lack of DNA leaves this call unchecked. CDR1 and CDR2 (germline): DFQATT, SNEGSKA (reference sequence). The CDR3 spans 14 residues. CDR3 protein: CSARAPNRGREQYF.

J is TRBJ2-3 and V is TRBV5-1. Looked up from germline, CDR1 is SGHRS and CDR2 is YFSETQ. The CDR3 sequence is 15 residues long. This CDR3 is CASSSGVASTDTQYF.

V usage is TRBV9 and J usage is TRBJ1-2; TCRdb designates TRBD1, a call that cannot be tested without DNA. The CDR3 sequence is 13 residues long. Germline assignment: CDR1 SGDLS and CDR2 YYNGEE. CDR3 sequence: CASSAGRDYGYTF.

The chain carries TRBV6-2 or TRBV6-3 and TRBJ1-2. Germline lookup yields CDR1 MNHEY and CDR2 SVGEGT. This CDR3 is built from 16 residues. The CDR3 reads CASKPIQKVYNYGYTF.

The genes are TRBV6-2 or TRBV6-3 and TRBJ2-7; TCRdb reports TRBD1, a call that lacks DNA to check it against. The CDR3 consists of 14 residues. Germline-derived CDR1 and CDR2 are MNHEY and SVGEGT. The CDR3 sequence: CASTPDDNSYEQYF.

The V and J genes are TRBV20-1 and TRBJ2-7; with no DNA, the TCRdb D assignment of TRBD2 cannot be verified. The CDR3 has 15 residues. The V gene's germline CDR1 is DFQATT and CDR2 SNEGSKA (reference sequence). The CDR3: CSARKSSGDFYEQYF.

This chain's CDR3 is CASSHGLAAGELFF. The chain joins TRBV4-1 to TRBJ2-2; as DNA is missing, the TRBD2 call by TCRdb cannot be tested. Germline V lookup: CDR1 MGHRA, CDR2 YSYEKL. The CDR3 is made up of 14 amino acids.

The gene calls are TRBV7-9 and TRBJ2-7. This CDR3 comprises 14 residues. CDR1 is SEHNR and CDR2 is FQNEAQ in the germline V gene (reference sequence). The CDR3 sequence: CASSLASETYEQYF.

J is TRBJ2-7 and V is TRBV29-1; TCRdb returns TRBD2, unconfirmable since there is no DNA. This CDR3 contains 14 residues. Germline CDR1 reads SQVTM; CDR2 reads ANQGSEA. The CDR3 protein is CSVELPGRYNEQYF.

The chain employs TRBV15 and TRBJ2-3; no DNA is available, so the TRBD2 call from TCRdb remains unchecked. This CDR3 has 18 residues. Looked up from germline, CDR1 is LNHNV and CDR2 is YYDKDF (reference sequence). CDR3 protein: CATSQAGTSAGGVDTQYF.

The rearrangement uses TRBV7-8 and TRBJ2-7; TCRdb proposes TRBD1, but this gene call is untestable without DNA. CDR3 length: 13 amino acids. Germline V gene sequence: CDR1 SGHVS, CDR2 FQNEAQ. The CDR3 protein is CASSADRGYEQYF.

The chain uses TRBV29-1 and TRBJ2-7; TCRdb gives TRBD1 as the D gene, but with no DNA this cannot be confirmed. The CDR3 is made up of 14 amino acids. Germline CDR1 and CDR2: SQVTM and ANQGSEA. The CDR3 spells CSVEVAGGRYEQYF.

The CDR3 reads CASTGTLGFNEQFF. This chain joins TRBV12-3 or TRBV12-4 and TRBJ2-1; TCRdb's D call, TRBD1, is unchecked because there is no DNA. The CDR3 is made up of 14 amino acids.

This CDR3 is CSVEEGAAAGVDEAFF. The chain uses TRBV29-1 and TRBJ1-1; the TCRdb call, TRBD1, lacks DNA for checking. The CDR3 totals 16 residues. The germline V gene has CDR1 SQVTM and CDR2 ANQGSEA. Complete variable domain (other parts from reference TRBV29-1 and TRBJ1-1): SAVISQKPSRDICQRGTSLTIQCQVDSQVTMMFWYRQQPGQSLTLIATANQGSEATYESGFVIDKFPISRPNLTFSTLTVSNMSPEDSSIYLCSVEEGAAAGVDEAFFGQGTRLTVV.

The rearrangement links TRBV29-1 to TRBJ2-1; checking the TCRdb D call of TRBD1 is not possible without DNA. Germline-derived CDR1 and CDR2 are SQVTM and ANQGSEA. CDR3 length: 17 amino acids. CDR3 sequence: CSVEVLRAHGGYNEQFF.

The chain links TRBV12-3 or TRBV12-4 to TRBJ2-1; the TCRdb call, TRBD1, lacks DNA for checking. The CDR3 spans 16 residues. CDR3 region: CASKPGQGNQYNEQFF.

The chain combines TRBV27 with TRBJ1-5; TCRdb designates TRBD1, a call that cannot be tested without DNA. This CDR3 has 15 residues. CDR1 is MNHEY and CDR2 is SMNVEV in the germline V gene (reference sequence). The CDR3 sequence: CASSQGVTGNQPQHF.

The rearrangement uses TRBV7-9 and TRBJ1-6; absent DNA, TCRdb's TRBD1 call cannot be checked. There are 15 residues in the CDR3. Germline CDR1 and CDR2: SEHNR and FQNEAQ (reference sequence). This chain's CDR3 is CASRIHDRENSPLHF. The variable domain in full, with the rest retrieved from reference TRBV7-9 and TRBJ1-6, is DTGVSQNPRHKITKRGQNVTFRCDPISEHNRLYWYRQTLGQGPEFLTYFQNEAQLEKSRLLSDRFSAERPKGSFSTLEIQRTEQGDSAMYLCASRIHDRENSPLHFGNGTRLTVT.